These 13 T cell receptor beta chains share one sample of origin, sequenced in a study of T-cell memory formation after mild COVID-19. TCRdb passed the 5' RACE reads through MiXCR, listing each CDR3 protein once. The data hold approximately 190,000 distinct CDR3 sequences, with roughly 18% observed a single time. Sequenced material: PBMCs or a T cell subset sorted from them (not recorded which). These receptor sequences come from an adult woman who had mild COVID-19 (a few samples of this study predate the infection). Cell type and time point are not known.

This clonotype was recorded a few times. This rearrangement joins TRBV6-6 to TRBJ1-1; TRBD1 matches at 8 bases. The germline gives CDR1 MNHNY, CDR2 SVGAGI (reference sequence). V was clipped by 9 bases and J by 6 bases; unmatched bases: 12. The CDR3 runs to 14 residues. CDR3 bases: TGTGCCAGTAAGGACAGGGACGACGGGGCTGAAGCTTTCTTT. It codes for CASKDRDDGAEAFF.

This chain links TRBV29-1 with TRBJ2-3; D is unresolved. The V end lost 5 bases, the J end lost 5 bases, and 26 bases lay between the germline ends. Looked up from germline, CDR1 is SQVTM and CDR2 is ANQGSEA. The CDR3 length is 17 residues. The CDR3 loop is CSVLTATGRAVLDTQYF. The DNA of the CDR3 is TGCAGCGTTCTGACGGCGACCGGCCGCGCGGTGCTAGATACGCAGTATTTT.

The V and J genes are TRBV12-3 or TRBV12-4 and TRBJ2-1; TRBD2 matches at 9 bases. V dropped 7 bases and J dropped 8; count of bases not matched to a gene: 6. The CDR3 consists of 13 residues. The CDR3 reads CASIAGGRYEQFF. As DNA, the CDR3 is TGTGCCAGCATTGCGGGGGGGAGGTATGAGCAGTTCTTC.

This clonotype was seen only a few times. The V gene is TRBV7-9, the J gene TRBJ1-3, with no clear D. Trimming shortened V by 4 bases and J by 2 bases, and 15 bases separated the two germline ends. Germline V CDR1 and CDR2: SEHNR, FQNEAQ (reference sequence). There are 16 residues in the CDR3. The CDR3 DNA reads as TGTGCCAGCAGCTCCGCACAGCCCAGCACTGGAAACACCATATATTTT. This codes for CASSSAQPSTGNTIYF.

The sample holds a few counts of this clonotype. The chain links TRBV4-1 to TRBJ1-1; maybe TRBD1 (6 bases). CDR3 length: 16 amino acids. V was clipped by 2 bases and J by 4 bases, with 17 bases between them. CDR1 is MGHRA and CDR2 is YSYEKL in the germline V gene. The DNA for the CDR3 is TGCGCCAGCAGCCAACCCAGGACAGCTTTTCCCACTGAAGCTTTCTTT. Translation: CASSQPRTAFPTEAFF.

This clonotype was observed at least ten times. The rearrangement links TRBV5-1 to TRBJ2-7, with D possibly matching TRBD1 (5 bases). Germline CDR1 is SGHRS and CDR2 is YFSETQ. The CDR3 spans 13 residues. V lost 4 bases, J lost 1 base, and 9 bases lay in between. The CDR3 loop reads CASSQTESYEQYF. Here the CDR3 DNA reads TGCGCCAGCAGCCAGACAGAGTCCTACGAGCAGTACTTC. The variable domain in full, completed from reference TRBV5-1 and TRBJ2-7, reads KAGVTQTPRYLIKTRGQQVTLSCSPISGHRSVSWYQQTPGQGLQFLFEYFSETQRNKGNFPGRFSGRQFSNSRSEMNVSTLELGDSALYLCASSQTESYEQYFGPGTRLTVT.

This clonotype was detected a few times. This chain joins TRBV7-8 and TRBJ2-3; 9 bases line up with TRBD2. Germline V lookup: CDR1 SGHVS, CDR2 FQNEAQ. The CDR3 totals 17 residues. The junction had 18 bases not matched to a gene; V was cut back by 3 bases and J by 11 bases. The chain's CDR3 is CASSFQTAGGARPGQYF. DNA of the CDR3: TGTGCCAGCAGCTTTCAAACGGCGGGAGGGGCACGCCCTGGGCAGTATTTT.

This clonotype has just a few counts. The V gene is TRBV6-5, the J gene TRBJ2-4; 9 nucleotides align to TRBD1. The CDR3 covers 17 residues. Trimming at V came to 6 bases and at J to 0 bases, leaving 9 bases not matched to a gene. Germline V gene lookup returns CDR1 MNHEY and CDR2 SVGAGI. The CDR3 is CASRPPGQGLAKNIQYF. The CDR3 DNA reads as TGTGCCAGCAGACCCCCGGGACAGGGCCTAGCCAAAAACATTCAGTACTTC.

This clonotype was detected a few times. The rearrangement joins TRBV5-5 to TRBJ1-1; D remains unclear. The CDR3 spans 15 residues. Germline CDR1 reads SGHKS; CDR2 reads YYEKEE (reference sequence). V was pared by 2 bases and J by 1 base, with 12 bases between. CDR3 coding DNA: TGTGCCAGCAGCTTTGCAGCCATGGCGAACACTGAAGCTTTCTTT. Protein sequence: CASSFAAMANTEAFF.

This CDR3 reads CATGPSGDTQYF. CDR3 coding DNA: TGTGCCACCGGGCCCTCGGGAGATACGCAGTATTTT. This sequence joins TRBV12-3 or TRBV12-4 and TRBJ2-3; D unresolved. This CDR3 is built from 12 residues. Trimming removed 10 bases from V and 5 bases from J, with 13 bases in between.

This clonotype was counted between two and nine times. The CDR3 here is CASSPRRGPVGTNEQFF. The CDR3 bases are TGTGCCAGCAGCCCCCGTCGGGGACCCGTTGGTACCAATGAGCAGTTCTTC. The chain couples TRBV4-2 to TRBJ2-1; D is tentatively TRBD1 or TRBD2 (5 bases each). Germline loops: CDR1 LGHNA, CDR2 YNFKEQ. Trimming pared 4 bases from V and 6 bases from J, leaving 22 bases between. The CDR3 length is 17 residues.

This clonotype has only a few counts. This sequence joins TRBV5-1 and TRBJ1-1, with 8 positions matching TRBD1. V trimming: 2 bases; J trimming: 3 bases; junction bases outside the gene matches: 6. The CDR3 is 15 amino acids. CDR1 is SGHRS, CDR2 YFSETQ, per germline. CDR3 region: CASSFGQGRYTEAFF. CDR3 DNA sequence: TGCGCCAGCAGCTTCGGACAGGGTCGGTACACTGAAGCTTTCTTT.

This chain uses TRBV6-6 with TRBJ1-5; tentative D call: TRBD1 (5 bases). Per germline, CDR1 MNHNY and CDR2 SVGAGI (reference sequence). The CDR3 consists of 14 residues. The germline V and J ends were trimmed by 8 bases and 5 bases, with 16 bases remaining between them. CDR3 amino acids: CASCEGWGDQPQHF. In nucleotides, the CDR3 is TGTGCCAGCTGCGAGGGGTGGGGAGATCAGCCCCAGCATTTT.